What follows is one TCR beta chain and its context. This sample stems from a study of blood T cell dynamics during melanoma immunotherapy. Study summary: Standard first-line treatment here was pembrolizumab or nivolumab plus ipilimumab in metastatic melanoma.

DNA loading was fixed at about 380 ng for all bulk PBMC samples. Here immunoSEQ multiplex PCR was the method, and the copy in TCRdb shows in-frame clones only, minus some. The sample lists 25,000 to 35,000 clones, approximately 83% seen once, with around a tenth in the top ten. V dropped 4 bases and J dropped 0 bases, with 11 bases sitting between them. The CDR3 contains 15 residues. Germline loops: CDR1 SGHRS, CDR2 YFSETQ. As for time point: week 3, after first cycle of checkpoint inhibitor. One draw preceded checkpoint blockade; another followed its first cycle at week 3. The gene calls are TRBV5-1 and TRBJ1-5, with D unresolved. The sequenced sample was blood, obtained from a patient treated with checkpoint blockade. This sequence originates from a human donor with melanoma. This CDR3 reads CASSPAGNSNQPQHF. The CDR3 DNA reads TGCGCCAGCAGCCCCGCGGGAAATAGCAATCAGCCCCAGCATTTT.